This is a list of T cell receptor beta chains from one sample in a study of blood T cells in healthy people across ages. MiXCR was run by TCRdb on the 5' RACE reads, yielding one entry per CDR3 protein. The sample consists of 700,000 to 900,000 distinct CDR3 sequences, approximately 53% of them appearing once. The sequenced material came from blood. These receptors all stem from a man older than 75 in good health. Both conserved end residues are part of each CDR3. A D gene is named only where the DNA matches it firmly. The size of a clone is reported for some rows only, either as once, few or many, or as a class for expanded clones.

-	TRBD1	TRBV20-1	TRBJ1-2	TGCAGTGCCGTACAGGGGGCGCGGGACTACACCTTC	CSAVQGARDYTF
-	TRBD1	TRBV20-1	TRBJ1-5	TGCAGTGCTACCCGGGACAGCCTTAAAAATCAGCCCCAGCATTTT	CSATRDSLKNQPQHF
-	-	TRBV21-1	TRBJ1-6	TGTGCCAGCAGCAAGGCTCCCCTCCACTTT	CASSKAPLHF
-	-	TRBV3-1	TRBJ2-5	TGTGCCAGCAGCCAAGAGCCCAACCAAGAGACCCAGTACTTC	CASSQEPNQETQYF
many	TRBD2	TRBV11-1	TRBJ2-7	TGTGCCAGCAGCCACACAAGACTAGCGGGACCGAGGGGAGAGCAGTACTTC	CASSHTRLAGPRGEQYF
-	-	TRBV6-5	TRBJ1-1	TGTGCCAACAAGAGACAGAACACTGAAGCTTTCTTT	CANKRQNTEAFF
-	TRBD2	TRBV5-5	TRBJ2-7	TGTGCCAGCAGCTTACCTAGCGGGAGGTACAATGAGCAGTACTTC	CASSLPSGRYNEQYF
-	TRBD2	TRBV5-1	TRBJ2-5	TGCGCCAGCAGTGCCGCTGGGGGGGTCAATGAGCAGTACTTC	CASSAAGGVNEQYF
-	-	TRBV6-5	TRBJ1-6	TGTGCCAGCAGTTACTCCGACAGCCTCAGCTCCTATAATTCACCCCTCCACTTT	CASSYSDSLSSYNSPLHF
-	TRBD2	TRBV7-7	TRBJ2-2	TGTGCCAGCAGCCCCATGGCTAGCGGGAGTTTCGGGGAGCTGTTTTTT	CASSPMASGSFGELFF